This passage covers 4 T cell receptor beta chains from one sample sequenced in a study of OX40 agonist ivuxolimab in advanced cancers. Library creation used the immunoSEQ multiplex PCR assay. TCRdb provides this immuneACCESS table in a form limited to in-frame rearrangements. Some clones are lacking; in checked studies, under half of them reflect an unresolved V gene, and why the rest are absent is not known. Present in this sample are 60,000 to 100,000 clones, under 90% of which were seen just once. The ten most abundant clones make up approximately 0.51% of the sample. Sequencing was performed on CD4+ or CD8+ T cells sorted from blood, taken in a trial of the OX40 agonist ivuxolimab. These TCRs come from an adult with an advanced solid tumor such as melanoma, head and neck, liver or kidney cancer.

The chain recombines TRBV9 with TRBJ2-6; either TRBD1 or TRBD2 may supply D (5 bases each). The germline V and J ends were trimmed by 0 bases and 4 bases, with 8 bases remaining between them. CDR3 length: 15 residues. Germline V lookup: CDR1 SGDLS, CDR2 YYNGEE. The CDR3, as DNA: TGTGCCAGCAGCGTAGCCGGGGCCGGGGCCAACGTCCTGACTTTC. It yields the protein CASSVAGAGANVLTF.

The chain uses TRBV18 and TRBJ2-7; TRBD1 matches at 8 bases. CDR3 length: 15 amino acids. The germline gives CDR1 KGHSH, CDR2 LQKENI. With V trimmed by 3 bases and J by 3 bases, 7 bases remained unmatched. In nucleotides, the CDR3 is TGTGCCAGCTCACCGGGGGACAGGAGCTTCTACGAGCAGTACTTC. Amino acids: CASSPGDRSFYEQYF.

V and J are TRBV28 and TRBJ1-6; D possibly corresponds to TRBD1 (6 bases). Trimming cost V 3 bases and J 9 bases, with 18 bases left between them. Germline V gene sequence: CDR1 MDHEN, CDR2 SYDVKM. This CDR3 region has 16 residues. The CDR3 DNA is TGTGCCAGCAGTTTGTCTACAGGGTCCGGGGTTTCACCCCTCCACTTT. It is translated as CASSLSTGSGVSPLHF.

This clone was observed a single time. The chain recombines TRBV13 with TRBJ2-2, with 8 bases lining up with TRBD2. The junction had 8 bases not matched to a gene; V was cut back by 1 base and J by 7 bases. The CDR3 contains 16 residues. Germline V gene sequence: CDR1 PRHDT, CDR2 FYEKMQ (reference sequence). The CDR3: CASSLAPREVVGELFF. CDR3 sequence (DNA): TGTGCCAGCAGCTTAGCCCCGCGGGAGGTGGTCGGGGAGCTGTTTTTT.